The entry that follows covers one TCR beta chain sequence. The CDR3 runs 15 residues. Per the germline V gene, CDR1 is SGHRS and CDR2 is YFSETQ. Trimming removed 3 bases at V and 3 bases at J, with 15 bases between. Clones were sequenced by immunoSEQ multiplex PCR, and TCRdb holds only the in-frame ones, with some missing. Of roughly 120,000 clones listed, roughly 87% were seen once; the top ten hold approximately 7.7%. The sample originates from a study of blood T cell repertoires in COVID-19. The TCR sequence derives from a human donor in a cohort sampled during active COVID-19. Sequencing was carried out using peripheral blood. The chain carries TRBV5-1 and TRBJ1-2; D might be TRBD1 (6 bases). The CDR3 spells CASSWAGRGDYGYTF. As DNA, the CDR3 is TGCGCCAGCAGCTGGGCCGGGAGGGGGGACTATGGCTACACCTTC.